This T cell receptor (beta chain) derives from a study of regulatory T cells in long-lasting Graves disease. Study-level findings and limits: Gene preferences differed: TRBV28, TRBJ1-2, TRBJ2-5 in persistent cases.

The trim removed 6 bases at V and 3 bases at J, leaving 4 bases unmatched. The CDR3 is made up of 14 amino acids. Investigators prepared the TCR beta libraries by applying iRepertoire HTBI primers and Arm-PCR of CDR3 regions. MiXCR, run by TCRdb on the multiplex PCR reads, gives a single entry per CDR3 protein. The table shows roughly 350,000 distinct CDR3 sequences, with roughly a sixth occurring only once. Time point noted: newly diagnosed GD, antithyroid drugs for less than 3 months. Isolated PBMC RNA provided the starting material for the TCR library. Patients were from an endocrinology department in Xi'an, China. This clonotype was detected ten times or more. Its antigen is unidentified. This sample was shared with a second study, whose subject was T cells in Graves' hyperthyroidism and ophthalmopathy.

The origin of this receptor is a man aged 40-55 years with Graves disease. The sample was peripheral blood mononuclear cells (PBMCs), taken at new diagnosis, from a patient treated with antithyroid drugs. This sequence joins TRBV12-3 or TRBV12-4 and TRBJ2-3; 9 bases fit TRBD1. The CDR3 is CASSWGQGTDTQYF. In DNA, the CDR3 is TGTGCCAGCAGCTGGGGACAGGGAACAGATACGCAGTATTTT.